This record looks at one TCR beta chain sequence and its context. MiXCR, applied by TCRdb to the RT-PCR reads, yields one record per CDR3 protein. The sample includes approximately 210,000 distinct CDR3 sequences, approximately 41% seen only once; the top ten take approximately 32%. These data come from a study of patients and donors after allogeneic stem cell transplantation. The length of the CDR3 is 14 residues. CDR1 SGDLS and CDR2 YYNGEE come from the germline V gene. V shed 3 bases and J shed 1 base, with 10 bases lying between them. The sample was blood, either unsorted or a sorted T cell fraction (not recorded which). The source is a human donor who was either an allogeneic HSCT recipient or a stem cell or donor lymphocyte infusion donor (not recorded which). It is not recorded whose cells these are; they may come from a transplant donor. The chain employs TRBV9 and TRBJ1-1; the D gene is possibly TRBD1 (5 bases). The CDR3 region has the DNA TGTGCCAGCAGCGACGGGGCCGCGAACACTGAAGCTTTCTTT. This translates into CASSDGAANTEAFF.